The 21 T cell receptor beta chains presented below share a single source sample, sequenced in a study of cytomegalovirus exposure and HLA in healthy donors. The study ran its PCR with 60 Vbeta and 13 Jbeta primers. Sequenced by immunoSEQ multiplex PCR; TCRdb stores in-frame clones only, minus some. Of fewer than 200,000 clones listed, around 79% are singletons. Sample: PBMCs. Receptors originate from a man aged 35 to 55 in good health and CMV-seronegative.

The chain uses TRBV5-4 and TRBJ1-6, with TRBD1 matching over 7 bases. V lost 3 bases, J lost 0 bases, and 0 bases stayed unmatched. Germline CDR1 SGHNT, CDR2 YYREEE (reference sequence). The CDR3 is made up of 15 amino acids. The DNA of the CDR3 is TGTGCCAGCAGCTGGGACAGCTCCTATAATTCACCCCTCCACTTT. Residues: CASSWDSSYNSPLHF.

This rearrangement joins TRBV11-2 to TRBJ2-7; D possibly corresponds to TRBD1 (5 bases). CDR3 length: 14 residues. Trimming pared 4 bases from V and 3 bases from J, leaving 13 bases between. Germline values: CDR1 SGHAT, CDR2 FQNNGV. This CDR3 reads CASSSSWGGYEQYF. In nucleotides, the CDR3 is TGTGCCAGCAGCTCGTCGTGGGGCGGCTACGAGCAGTACTTC.

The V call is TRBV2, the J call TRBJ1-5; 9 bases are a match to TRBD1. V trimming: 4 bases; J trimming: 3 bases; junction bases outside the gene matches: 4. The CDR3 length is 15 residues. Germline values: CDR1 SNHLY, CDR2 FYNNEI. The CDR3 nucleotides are TGTGCCAGCAGTGGGGGGACAGGGAACAATCAGCCCCAGCATTTT. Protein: CASSGGTGNNQPQHF.

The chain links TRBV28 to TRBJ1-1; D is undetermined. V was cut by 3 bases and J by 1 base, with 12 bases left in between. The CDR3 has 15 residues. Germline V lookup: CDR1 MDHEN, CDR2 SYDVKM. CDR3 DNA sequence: TGTGCCAGCAGTTTGGCCAGCAGAGGGAACACTGAAGCTTTCTTT. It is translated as CASSLASRGNTEAFF.

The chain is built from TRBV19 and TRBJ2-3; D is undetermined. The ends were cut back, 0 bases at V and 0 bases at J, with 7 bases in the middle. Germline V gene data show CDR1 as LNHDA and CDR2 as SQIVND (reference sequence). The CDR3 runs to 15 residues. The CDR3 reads CASSIEGSSTDTQYF. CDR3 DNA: TGTGCCAGTAGTATAGAGGGCAGTAGCACAGATACGCAGTATTTT. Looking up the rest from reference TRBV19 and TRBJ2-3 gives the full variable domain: DGGITQSPKYLFRKEGQNVTLSCEQNLNHDAMYWYRQDPGQGLRLIYYSQIVNDFQKGDIAEGYSVSREKKESFPLTVTSAQKNPTAFYLCASSIEGSSTDTQYFGPGTRLTVL.

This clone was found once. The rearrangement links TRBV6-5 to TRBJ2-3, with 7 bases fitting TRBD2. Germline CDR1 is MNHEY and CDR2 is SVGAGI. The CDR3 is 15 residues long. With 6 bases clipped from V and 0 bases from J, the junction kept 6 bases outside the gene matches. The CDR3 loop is CASRLERGSTDTQYF. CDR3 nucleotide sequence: TGTGCCAGCAGACTAGAGCGGGGAAGCACAGATACGCAGTATTTT.

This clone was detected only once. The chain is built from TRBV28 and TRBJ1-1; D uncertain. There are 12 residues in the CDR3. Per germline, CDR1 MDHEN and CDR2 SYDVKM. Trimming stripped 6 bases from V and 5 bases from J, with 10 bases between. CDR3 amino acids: CASSPWATEAFF. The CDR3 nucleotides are TGTGCCAGCAGCCCCTGGGCTACTGAAGCTTTCTTT.

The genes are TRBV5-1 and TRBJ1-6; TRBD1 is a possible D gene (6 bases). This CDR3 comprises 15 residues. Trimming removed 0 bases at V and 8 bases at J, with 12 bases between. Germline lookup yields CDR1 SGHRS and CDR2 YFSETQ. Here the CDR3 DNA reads TGCGCCAGCAGCTTGGAGTTCAGGGGTGATTCACCCCTCCACTTT. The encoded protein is CASSLEFRGDSPLHF. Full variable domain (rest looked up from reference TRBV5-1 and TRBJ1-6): KAGVTQTPRYLIKTRGQQVTLSCSPISGHRSVSWYQQTPGQGLQFLFEYFSETQRNKGNFPGRFSGRQFSNSRSEMNVSTLELGDSALYLCASSLEFRGDSPLHFGNGTRLTVT.

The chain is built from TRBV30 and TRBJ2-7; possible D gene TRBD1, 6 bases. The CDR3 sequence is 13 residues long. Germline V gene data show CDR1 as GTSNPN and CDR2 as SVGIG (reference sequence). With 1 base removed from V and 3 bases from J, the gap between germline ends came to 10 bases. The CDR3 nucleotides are TGTGCCTGGAGTGGACAGGTTCTCTACGAGCAGTACTTC. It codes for CAWSGQVLYEQYF.

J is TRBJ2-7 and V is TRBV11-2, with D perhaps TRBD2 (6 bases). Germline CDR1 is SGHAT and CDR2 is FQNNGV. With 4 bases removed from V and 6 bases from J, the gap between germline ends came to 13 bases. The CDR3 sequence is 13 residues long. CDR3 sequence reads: CASSSGVRGEQYF. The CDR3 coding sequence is TGTGCCAGCAGCTCGGGGGTCCGAGGCGAGCAGTACTTC. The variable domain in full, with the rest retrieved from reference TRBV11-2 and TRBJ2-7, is EAGVAQSPRYKIIEKRQSVAFWCNPISGHATLYWYQQILGQGPKLLIQFQNNGVVDDSQLPKDRFSAERLKGVDSTLKIQPAKLEDSAVYLCASSSGVRGEQYFGPGTRLTVT.

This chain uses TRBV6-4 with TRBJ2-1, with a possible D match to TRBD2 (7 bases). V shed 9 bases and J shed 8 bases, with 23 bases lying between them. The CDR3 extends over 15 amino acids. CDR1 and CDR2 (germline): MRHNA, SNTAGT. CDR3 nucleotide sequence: TGTGCCAGGAAGGGTTCGGGGGGCGTTACGTATGAGCAGTTCTTC. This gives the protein CARKGSGGVTYEQFF.

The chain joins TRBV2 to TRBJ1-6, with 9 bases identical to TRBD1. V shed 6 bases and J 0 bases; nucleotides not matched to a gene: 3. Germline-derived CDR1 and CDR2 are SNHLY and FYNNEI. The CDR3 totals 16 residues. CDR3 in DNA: TGTGCCAGCAGGCCGGGACAGGGCTCCTATAATTCACCCCTCCACTTT. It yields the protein CASRPGQGSYNSPLHF.

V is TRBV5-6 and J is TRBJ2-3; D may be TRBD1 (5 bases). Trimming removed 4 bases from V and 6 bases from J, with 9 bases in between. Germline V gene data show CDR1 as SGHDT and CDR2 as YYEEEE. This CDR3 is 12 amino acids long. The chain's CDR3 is CASSQGPDTQYF. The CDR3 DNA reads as TGTGCCAGCAGCCAGGGCCCGGATACGCAGTATTTT.

DNA of the CDR3: TGTGCCTGGGTTACAGGGGTCCACGGGTATGGCTACACCTTC. Translating it yields CAWVTGVHGYGYTF. This rearrangement joins TRBV30 to TRBJ1-2; 7 bases align to TRBD1. V trimming: 5 bases; J trimming: 5 bases; junction bases outside the gene matches: 11. The CDR3 is made up of 14 amino acids. Per the germline V gene, CDR1 is GTSNPN and CDR2 is SVGIG (reference sequence). Full variable domain (missing parts from reference TRBV30 and TRBJ1-2): SQTIHQWPATLVQPVGSPLSLECTVEGTSNPNLYWYRQAAGRGLQLLFYSVGIGQISSEVPQNLSASRPQDRQFILSSKKLLLSDSGFYLCAWVTGVHGYGYTFGSGTRLTVV.

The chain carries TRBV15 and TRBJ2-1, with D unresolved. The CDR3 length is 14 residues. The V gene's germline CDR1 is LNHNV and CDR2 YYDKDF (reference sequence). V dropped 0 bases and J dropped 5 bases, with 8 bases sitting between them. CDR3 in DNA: TGTGCCACCAGCAGAGATCGTCTAGACAATGAGCAGTTCTTC. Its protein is CATSRDRLDNEQFF.

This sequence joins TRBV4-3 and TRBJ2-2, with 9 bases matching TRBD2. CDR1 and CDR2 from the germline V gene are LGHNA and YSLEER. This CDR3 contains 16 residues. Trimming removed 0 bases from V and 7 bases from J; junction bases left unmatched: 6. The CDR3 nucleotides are TGCGCCAGCAGCCAAGAGGGGGCGGGGGGGGACGGGGAGCTGTTTTTT. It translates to CASSQEGAGGDGELFF.

The DNA of the CDR3 is TGTGCCAGCAGCTCCACATCAGGGGGGAGTTCACCCCTCCACTTT. It translates to CASSSTSGGSSPLHF. The chain is built from TRBV7-6 and TRBJ1-6; 7 bases are a match to TRBD1. The CDR3 is made up of 15 amino acids. The V and J ends lost 4 bases and 9 bases, in that order; junction bases with no gene match: 9. Germline V gene data show CDR1 as SGHVS and CDR2 as FNYEAQ.

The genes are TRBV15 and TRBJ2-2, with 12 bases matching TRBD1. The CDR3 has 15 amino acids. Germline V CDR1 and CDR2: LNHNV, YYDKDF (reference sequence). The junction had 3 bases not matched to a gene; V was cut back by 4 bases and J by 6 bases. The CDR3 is CATSTGQGAAGELFF. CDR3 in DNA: TGTGCCACCAGCACGGGACAGGGGGCGGCCGGGGAGCTGTTTTTT.

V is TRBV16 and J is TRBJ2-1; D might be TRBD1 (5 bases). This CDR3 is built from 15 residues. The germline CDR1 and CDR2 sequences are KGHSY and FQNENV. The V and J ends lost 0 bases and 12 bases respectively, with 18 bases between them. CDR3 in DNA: TGTGCCAGCAGCCAATCGGCAGGGATAACTAAAGGGCAGTTCTTC. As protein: CASSQSAGITKGQFF.

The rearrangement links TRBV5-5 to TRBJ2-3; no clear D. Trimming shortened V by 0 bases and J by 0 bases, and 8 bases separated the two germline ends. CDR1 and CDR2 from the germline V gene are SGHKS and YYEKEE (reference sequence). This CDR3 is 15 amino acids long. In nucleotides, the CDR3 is TGTGCCAGCAGCTTGGACGGTGCTAGCACAGATACGCAGTATTTT. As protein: CASSLDGASTDTQYF. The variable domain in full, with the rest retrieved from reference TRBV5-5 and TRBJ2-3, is DAGVTQSPTHLIKTRGQQVTLRCSPISGHKSVSWYQQVLGQGPQFIFQYYEKEERGRGNFPDRFSARQFPNYSSELNVNALLLGDSALYLCASSLDGASTDTQYFGPGTRLTVL.

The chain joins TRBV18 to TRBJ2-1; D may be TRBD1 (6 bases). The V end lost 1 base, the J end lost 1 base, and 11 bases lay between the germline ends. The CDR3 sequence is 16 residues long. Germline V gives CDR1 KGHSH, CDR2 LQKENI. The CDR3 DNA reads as TGTGCCAGCTCACCACAGGGGGTTCGTTCCTACAATGAGCAGTTCTTC. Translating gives CASSPQGVRSYNEQFF.